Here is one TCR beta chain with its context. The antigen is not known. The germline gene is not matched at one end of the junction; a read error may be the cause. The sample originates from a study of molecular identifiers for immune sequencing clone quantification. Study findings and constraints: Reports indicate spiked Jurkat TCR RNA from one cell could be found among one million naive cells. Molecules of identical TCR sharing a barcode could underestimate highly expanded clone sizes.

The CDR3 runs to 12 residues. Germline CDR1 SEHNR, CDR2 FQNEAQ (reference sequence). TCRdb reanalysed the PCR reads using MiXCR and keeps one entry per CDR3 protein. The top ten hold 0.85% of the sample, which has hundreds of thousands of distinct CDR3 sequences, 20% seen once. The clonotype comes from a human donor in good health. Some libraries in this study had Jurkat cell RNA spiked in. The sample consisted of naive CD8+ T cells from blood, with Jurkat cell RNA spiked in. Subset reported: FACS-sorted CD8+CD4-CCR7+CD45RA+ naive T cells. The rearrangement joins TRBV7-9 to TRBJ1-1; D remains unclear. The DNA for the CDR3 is TGTGCCAGCAGCCCCCTGAACACTGTAGCTTTCTTT. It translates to CASSPLNTVAFF.